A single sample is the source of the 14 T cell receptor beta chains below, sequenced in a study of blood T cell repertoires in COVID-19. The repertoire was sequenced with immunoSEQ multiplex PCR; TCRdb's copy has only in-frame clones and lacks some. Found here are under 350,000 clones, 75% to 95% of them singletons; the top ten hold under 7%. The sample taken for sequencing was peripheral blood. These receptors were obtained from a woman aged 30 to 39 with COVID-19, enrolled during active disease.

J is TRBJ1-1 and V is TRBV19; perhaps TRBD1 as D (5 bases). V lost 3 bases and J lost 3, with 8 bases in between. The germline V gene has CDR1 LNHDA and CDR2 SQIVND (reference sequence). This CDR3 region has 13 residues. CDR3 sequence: CASSIGRDTEAFF. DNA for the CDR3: TGTGCCAGTAGTATTGGCAGGGACACTGAAGCTTTCTTT.

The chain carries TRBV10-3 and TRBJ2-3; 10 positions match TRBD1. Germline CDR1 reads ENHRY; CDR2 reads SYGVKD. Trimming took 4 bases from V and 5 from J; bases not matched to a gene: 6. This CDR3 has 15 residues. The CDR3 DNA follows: TGTGCCATCAGTGCCGGGACAGGGGTTAGAGATACGCAGTATTTT. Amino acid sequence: CAISAGTGVRDTQYF.

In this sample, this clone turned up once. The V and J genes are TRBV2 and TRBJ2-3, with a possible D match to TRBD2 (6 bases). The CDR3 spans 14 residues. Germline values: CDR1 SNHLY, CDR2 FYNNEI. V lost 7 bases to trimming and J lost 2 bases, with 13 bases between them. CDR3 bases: TGTGCCAGCACTAGCGACTACTCCACAGATACGCAGTATTTT. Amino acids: CASTSDYSTDTQYF.

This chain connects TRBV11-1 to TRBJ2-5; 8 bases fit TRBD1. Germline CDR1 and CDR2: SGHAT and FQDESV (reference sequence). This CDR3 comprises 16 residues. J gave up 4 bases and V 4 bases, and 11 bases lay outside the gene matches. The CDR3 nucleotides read TGTGCCAGCAGCTCCGAAAGACAGGGGAGGTTAGAGACCCAGTACTTC. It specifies CASSSERQGRLETQYF.

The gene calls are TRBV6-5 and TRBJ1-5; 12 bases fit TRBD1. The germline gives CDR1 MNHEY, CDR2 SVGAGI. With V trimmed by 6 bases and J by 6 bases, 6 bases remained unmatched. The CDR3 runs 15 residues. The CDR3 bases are TGTGCCAGCAGCCCGGGACAGGGGGCGAGTCAGCCCCAGCATTTT. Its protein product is CASSPGQGASQPQHF.

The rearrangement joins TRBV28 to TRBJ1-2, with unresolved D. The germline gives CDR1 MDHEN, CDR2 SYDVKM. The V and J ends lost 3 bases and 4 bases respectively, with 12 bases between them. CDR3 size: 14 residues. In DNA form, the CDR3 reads TGTGCCAGCAGTTTGCCCGCCCGGTCCTATGGCTACACCTTC. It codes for CASSLPARSYGYTF.

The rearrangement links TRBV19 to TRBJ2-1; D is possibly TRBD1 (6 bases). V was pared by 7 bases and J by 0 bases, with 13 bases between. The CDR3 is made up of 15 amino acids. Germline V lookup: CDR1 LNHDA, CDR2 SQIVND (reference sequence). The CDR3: CASIPDSSSYNEQFF. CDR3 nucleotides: TGTGCCAGTATTCCGGACAGTAGCTCCTACAATGAGCAGTTCTTC.

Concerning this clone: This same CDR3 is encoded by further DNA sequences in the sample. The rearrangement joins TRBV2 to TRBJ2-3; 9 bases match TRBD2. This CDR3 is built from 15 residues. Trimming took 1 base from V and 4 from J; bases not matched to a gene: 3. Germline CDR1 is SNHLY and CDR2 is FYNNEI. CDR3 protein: CASSEGGRGPDTQYF. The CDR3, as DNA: TGTGCCAGCAGTGAAGGCGGGAGGGGGCCAGATACGCAGTATTTT.

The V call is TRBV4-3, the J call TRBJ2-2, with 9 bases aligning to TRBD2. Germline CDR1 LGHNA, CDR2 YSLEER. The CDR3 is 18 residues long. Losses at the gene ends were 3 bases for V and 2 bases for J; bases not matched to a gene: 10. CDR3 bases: TGCGCCAGCAGCCACGCTCTAGCGGGATCACTTAACACCGGGGAGCTGTTTTTT. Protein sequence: CASSHALAGSLNTGELFF.

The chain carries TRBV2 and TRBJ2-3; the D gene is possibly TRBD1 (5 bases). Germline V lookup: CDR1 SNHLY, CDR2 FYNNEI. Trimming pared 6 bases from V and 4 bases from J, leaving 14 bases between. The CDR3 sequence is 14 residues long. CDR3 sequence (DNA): TGTGCCAGCAGGGGGCGCAGGGCCGCAGATACGCAGTATTTT. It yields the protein CASRGRRAADTQYF.

CDR3 sequence: CASGWGGISEAFF. Written as DNA, the CDR3 is TGTGCCAGCGGGTGGGGGGGAATCTCTGAAGCTTTCTTT. The chain carries TRBV6-5 and TRBJ1-1; tentative D call: TRBD1 (5 bases). This CDR3 spans 13 amino acids. V shed 8 bases and J shed 6 bases, with 16 bases lying between them. The V gene's germline CDR1 is MNHEY and CDR2 SVGAGI.

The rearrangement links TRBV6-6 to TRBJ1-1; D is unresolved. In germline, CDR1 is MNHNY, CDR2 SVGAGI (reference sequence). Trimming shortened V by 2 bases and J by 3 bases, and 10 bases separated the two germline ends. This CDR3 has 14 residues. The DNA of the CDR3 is TGTGCCAGCAGTTACGGGCCCAGATACACTGAAGCTTTCTTT. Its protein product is CASSYGPRYTEAFF.

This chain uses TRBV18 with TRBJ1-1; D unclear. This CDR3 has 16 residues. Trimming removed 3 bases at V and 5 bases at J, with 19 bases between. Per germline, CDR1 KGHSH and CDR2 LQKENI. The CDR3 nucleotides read TGTGCCAGCTCACCTCAGGTGGCACTCGAGGGAACTGAAGCTTTCTTT. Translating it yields CASSPQVALEGTEAFF. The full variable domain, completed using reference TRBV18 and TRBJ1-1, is NAGVMQNPRHLVRRRGQEARLRCSPMKGHSHVYWYRQLPEEGLKFMVYLQKENIIDESGMPKERFSAEFPKEGPSILRIQQVVRGDSAAYFCASSPQVALEGTEAFFGQGTRLTVV.

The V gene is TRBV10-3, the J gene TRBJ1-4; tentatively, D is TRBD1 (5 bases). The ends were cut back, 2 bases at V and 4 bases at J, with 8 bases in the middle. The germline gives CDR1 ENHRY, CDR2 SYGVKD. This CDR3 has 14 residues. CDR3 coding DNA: TGTGCCATCAGTGAGGGGGCCGATAATGAAAAACTGTTTTTT. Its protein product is CAISEGADNEKLFF.